The rows below give T cell receptor beta chains drawn from one sample of a study of T cell responses to AZD1222 COVID-19 vaccine. Only in-frame clones appear in the TCRdb table, and some are missing; sequencing was by immunoSEQ multiplex PCR. The sample includes 80,000 to 90,000 clones, approximately 87% of them seen just once. Sequenced here: peripheral blood, sampled on day 0 of MenACWY control vaccination. The receptors derive from an adult in good health. The CDR3 runs from the conserved cysteine through the conserved F or W. A D gene is named only where the DNA matches it firmly. For some rows the clone size is stated as once, few or many, or as a class when expanded; others skip it.

v_gene	j_gene	abundance	d_gene	CDR3nt	CDR3aa
TRBV5-1	TRBJ1-3	-	-	TGCGCCAGCAGCCGCGGAGACTCTGGAAACACCATATATTTT	CASSRGDSGNTIYF
TRBV27	TRBJ2-7	-	TRBD2	TGTGCCAGCAGTAGCCGGGAGGCCTACGAGCAGTACTTC	CASSSREAYEQYF
TRBV28	TRBJ2-3	-	-	TGTGCCAGCAGGGGCAGCACAGATACGCAGTATTTT	CASRGSTDTQYF
TRBV5-6	TRBJ1-1	-	-	TGTGCCAGCAGCTTGGAGGGGGAAGCTTTCTTT	CASSLEGEAFF
TRBV6-2/TRBV6-3	TRBJ2-1	-	-	TGTGCCAGCAGTTACTTAAGCAGGTACAATGAGCAGTTCTTC	CASSYLSRYNEQFF
TRBV5-1	TRBJ2-1	once	-	TGCGCCAGCAGCTTGAACCCTAGCTCCTACAATGAGCAGTTCTTC	CASSLNPSSYNEQFF
TRBV11-2	TRBJ1-2	-	-	TGTGCCAGCAGCTTACATGGAGGGTGGAACTATGGCTACACCTTC	CASSLHGGWNYGYTF
TRBV2	TRBJ1-5	-	-	TGTGCCAGCGGCCACGACTATAGCAATCAGCCCCAGCATTTT	CASGHDYSNQPQHF
TRBV7-2	TRBJ1-5	-	TRBD1	TGTGCCAGCAGCTTCGGGGACAGACGCAATCAGCCCCAGCATTTT	CASSFGDRRNQPQHF
TRBV4-3	TRBJ2-3	-	TRBD2	TGCGCCAGCAGCCAAGGGCTAGCGGGCACAGATACGCAGTATTTT	CASSQGLAGTDTQYF
TRBV10-3	TRBJ2-1	-	-	TGTGCCATCTCGGGCCCCACCTACAATGAGCAGTTCTTC	CAISGPTYNEQFF
TRBV2	TRBJ2-7	-	TRBD1	TGTGCCAGCAGTGGGGGACAGACCTCGGACGAGCAGTACTTC	CASSGGQTSDEQYF
TRBV24-1	TRBJ1-1	medium-sized	TRBD1	TGTGCCACCAGCCCCGGGACAGGCAGTGACACTGAAGCTTTCTTT	CATSPGTGSDTEAFF
TRBV7-9	TRBJ1-6	-	-	TGTGCCAGCAGCTTATATGGGACCGCCAGAAATTCACCCCTCCACTTT	CASSLYGTARNSPLHF
TRBV28	TRBJ1-2	-	TRBD1	TGTGCCAGCACCCCCGGACAGGCCGATGGCTACACCTTC	CASTPGQADGYTF
TRBV28	TRBJ1-2	-	-	TGTGCCAGCAGTATTCCCACGGACTATGGCTACACCTTC	CASSIPTDYGYTF
TRBV18	TRBJ1-5	-	-	TGTGCCAGCTCACCATCGGGAGGGACCAATCAGCCCCAGCATTTT	CASSPSGGTNQPQHF
TRBV24-1	TRBJ2-7	-	-	TGTGCCACCAGTGCCGGAGTGGGCTCGGGAGAGCAGTACTTC	CATSAGVGSGEQYF
TRBV29-1	TRBJ2-2	-	-	TGCAGCGTTTGGCAGCCTAGCGGGGAGCTGTTTTTT	CSVWQPSGELFF
TRBV7-9	TRBJ2-7	once	TRBD1	TGTGCCAGCAGCGCCACAGGGGACGAGCAGTACTTC	CASSATGDEQYF
TRBV4-3	TRBJ2-1	-	TRBD2	TGCGCCAGCAGCCAAGATTCTACGGGAGGCGTGTGGAATGAGCAGTTCTTC	CASSQDSTGGVWNEQFF
TRBV5-6	TRBJ2-7	-	-	TGTGCCAGCACACTGGGTAGCTTTTACGAGCAGTACTTC	CASTLGSFYEQYF
TRBV5-4	TRBJ1-2	-	TRBD1	TGTGCCAGCAGCTCCCCCTCCCGGACAGGGGACTATGGCTACACCTTC	CASSSPSRTGDYGYTF
TRBV6-2/TRBV6-3	TRBJ2-2	-	-	TGTGCCAGCAGTTACGGGGTCGGGGAGCTGTTTTTT	CASSYGVGELFF
TRBV7-9	TRBJ2-6	once	-	TGTGCCAGCAGCTTAAGTCTTGGGGCCAACGTCCTGACTTTC	CASSLSLGANVLTF
TRBV6-5	TRBJ1-2	-	-	TGTGCCAGCCGAGGCGGTAACTATGGCTACACCTTC	CASRGGNYGYTF
TRBV7-9	TRBJ2-7	few	TRBD2	TGTGCCAGCAGCTCTGGGACTAGCGGGATCTCCTACGAGCAGTACTTC	CASSSGTSGISYEQYF